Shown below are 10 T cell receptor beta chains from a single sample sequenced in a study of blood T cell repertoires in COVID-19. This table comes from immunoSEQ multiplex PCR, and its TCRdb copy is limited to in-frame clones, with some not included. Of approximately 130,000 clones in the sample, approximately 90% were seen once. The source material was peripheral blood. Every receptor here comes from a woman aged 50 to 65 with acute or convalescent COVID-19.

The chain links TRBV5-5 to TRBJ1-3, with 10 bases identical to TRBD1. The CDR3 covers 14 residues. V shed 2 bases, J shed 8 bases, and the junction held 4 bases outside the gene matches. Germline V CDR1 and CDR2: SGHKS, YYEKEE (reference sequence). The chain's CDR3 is CASSFGQGVYTIYF. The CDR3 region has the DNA TGTGCCAGCAGCTTTGGACAGGGGGTATACACCATATATTTT.

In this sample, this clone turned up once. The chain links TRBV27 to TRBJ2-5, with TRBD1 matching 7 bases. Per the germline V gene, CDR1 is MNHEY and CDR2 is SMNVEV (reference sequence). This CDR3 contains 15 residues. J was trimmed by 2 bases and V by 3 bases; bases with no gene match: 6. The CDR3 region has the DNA TGTGCCAGCAGTTTCCTGAGCAGGGGGCAAGAGACCCAGTACTTC. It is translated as CASSFLSRGQETQYF.

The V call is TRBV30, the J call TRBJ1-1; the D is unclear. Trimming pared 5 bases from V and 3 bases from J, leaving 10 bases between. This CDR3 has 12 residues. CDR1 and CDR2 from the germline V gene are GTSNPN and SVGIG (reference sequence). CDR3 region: CAWVDGYTEAFF. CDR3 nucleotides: TGTGCCTGGGTAGACGGGTACACTGAAGCTTTCTTT.

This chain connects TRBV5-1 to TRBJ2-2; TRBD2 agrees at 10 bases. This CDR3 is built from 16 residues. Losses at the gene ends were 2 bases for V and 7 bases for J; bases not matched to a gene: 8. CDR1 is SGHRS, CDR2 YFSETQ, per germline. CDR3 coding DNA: TGCGCCAGCAGCTTTTCTAGCGGGAGTCGGAACGGGGAGCTGTTTTTT. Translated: CASSFSSGSRNGELFF.

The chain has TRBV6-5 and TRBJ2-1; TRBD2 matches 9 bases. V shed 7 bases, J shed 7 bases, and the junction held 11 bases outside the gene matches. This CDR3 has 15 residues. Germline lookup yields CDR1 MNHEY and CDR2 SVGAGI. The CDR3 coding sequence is TGTGCCAGCAAAAAGGTGGCTAGCGGGGTTAATGAGCAGTTCTTC. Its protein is CASKKVASGVNEQFF.

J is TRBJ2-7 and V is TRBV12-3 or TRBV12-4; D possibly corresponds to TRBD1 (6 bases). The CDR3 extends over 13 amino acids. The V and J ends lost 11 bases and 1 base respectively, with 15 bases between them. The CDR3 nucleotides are TGTGCCTCCGCGACAGGCGGGTCCTACGAGCAGTACTTC. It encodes CASATGGSYEQYF.

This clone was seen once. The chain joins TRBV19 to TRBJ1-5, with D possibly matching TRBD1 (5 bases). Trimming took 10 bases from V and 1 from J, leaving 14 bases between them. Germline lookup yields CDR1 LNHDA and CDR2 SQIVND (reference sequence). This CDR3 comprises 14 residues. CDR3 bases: TGTGCCACCGGGGGGACCCAAAGCAATCAGCCCCAGCATTTT. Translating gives CATGGTQSNQPQHF. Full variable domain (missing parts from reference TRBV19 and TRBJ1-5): DGGITQSPKYLFRKEGQNVTLSCEQNLNHDAMYWYRQDPGQGLRLIYYSQIVNDFQKGDIAEGYSVSREKKESFPLTVTSAQKNPTAFYLCATGGTQSNQPQHFGDGTRLSIL.

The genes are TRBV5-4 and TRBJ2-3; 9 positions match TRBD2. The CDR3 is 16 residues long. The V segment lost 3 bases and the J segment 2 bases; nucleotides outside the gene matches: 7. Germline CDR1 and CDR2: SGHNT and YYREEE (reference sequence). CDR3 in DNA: TGTGCCAGCAGCTCTGGGGCTAGCGGGACCACAGATACGCAGTATTTT. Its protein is CASSSGASGTTDTQYF.

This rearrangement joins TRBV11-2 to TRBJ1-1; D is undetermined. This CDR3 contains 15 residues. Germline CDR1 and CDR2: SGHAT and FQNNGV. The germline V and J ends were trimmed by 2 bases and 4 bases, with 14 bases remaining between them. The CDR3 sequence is CASSLFGRESTEAFF. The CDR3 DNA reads TGTGCCAGCAGCTTATTCGGGCGGGAGAGCACTGAAGCTTTCTTT. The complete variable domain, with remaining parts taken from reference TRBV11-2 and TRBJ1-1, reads EAGVAQSPRYKIIEKRQSVAFWCNPISGHATLYWYQQILGQGPKLLIQFQNNGVVDDSQLPKDRFSAERLKGVDSTLKIQPAKLEDSAVYLCASSLFGRESTEAFFGQGTRLTVV.

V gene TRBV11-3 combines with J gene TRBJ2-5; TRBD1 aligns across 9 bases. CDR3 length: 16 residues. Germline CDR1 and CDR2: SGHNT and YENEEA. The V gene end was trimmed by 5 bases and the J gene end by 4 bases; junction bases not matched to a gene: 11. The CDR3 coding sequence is TGTGCCAGCAGCAAAGGACAGGGGACGGGTCTAGAGACCCAGTACTTC. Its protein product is CASSKGQGTGLETQYF. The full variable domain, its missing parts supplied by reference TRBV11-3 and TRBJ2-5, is EAGVVQSPRYKIIEKKQPVAFWCNPISGHNTLYWYLQNLGQGPELLIRYENEEAVDDSQLPKDRFSAERLKGVDSTLKIQPAELGDSAVYLCASSKGQGTGLETQYFGPGTRLLVL.